The 6 T cell receptor beta chains reported below all come from one sample, sequenced in a study of blood T cell repertoires in COVID-19. Clones were sequenced by immunoSEQ multiplex PCR, and TCRdb holds only the in-frame ones, with some missing. This table has 200,000 to 300,000 clones, around 87% appearing once. Material for sequencing was PBMCs or T cells enriched from blood (not recorded which). These receptors were collected from a woman aged 40 to 50 with acute COVID-19.

This chain joins TRBV7-6 and TRBJ2-3, with 10 bases aligning to TRBD2. The V segment lost 0 bases and the J segment 2 bases; nucleotides outside the gene matches: 2. From germline, CDR1 is SGHVS and CDR2 FNYEAQ. This CDR3 region has 16 residues. The CDR3 is CASSLASGGSTDTQYF. CDR3 bases: TGTGCCAGCAGCTTAGCTAGCGGGGGGTCCACAGATACGCAGTATTTT.

V gene TRBV29-1 combines with J gene TRBJ2-2; possible D gene TRBD2, 6 bases. The CDR3 contains 14 residues. The germline gives CDR1 SQVTM, CDR2 ANQGSEA. Trimming left V 0 bases short and J 6 bases short, with 11 bases between. DNA of the CDR3: TGCAGCGTTGAAGATAATGGGGGGTCCGGGGAGCTGTTTTTT. It is translated as CSVEDNGGSGELFF.

A few counts support this clone. The gene calls are TRBV28 and TRBJ1-5, with 7 bases lining up with TRBD1. The J segment lost 0 bases and the V segment lost 5 bases, leaving 19 bases of the junction unmatched. Germline V gene lookup returns CDR1 MDHEN and CDR2 SYDVKM. The CDR3 loop spans 20 amino acids. CDR3 DNA sequence: TGTGCCAGCAGTGCAAGACAGGGACGGTCAACGGTTTATAGCAATCAGCCCCAGCATTTT. Protein: CASSARQGRSTVYSNQPQHF.

The CDR3 bases are TGTGCCAGCTCACCAAGGGCCCTTTCCGGGAATGAGACCCAGTACTTC. It specifies CASSPRALSGNETQYF. The V gene is TRBV18, the J gene TRBJ2-5, with D maybe TRBD2 (5 bases). Trimming removed 2 bases at V and 5 bases at J, with 18 bases between. CDR3 length equals 16 residues. The germline V gene encodes CDR1 KGHSH and CDR2 LQKENI.

The rearrangement uses TRBV2 and TRBJ2-5, with D tentatively TRBD2 (6 bases). V lost 1 base, J lost 5 bases, and 14 bases lay in between. This CDR3 region has 15 residues. The germline V gene has CDR1 SNHLY and CDR2 FYNNEI. The CDR3 sequence is CASSEGGGGWETQYF. In DNA form, the CDR3 reads TGTGCCAGCAGTGAAGGAGGTGGGGGGTGGGAGACCCAGTACTTC.

The chain couples TRBV28 to TRBJ1-6; 8 positions agree with TRBD1. The CDR3 is 14 amino acids. Trimming cost V 5 bases and J 6 bases; bases outside gene matches: 3. Germline V CDR1 and CDR2: MDHEN, SYDVKM. CDR3 sequence reads: CASSIQGANSPLHF. CDR3 sequence (DNA): TGTGCCAGCAGTATTCAGGGGGCTAATTCACCCCTCCACTTT.